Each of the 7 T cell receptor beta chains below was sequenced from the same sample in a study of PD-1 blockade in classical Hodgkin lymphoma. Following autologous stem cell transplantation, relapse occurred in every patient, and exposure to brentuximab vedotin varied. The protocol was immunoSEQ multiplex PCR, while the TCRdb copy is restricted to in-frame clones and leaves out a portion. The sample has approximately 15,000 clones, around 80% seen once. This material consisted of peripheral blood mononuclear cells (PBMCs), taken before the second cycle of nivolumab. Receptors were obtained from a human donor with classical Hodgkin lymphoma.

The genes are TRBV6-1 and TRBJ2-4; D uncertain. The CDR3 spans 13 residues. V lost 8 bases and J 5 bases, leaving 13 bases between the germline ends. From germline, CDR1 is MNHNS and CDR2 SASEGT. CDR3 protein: CASAIRPENIQYF. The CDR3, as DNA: TGTGCCAGCGCCATCCGTCCGGAAAACATTCAGTACTTC.

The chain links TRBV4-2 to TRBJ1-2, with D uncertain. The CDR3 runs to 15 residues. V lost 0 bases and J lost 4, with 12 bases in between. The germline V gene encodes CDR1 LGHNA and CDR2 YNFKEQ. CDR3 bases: TGTGCCAGCAGCCAAGATCCGGGCAGCACCTATGGCTACACCTTC. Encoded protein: CASSQDPGSTYGYTF.

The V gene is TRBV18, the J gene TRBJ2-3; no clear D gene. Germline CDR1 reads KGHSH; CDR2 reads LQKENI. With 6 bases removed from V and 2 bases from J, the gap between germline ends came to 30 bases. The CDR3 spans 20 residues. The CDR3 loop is CASSRKRTNSDGGVTDTQYF. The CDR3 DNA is TGTGCCAGCTCCCGAAAGCGAACTAACTCGGACGGTGGTGTCACAGATACGCAGTATTTT.

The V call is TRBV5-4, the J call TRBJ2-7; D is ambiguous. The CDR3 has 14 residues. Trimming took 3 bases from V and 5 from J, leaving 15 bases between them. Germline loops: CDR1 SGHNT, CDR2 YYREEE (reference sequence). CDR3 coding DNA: TGTGCCAGCAGCTCGTTGTCGCCCATGAACGAGCAGTACTTC. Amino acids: CASSSLSPMNEQYF. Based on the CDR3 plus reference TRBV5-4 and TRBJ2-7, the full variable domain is ETGVTQSPTHLIKTRGQQVTLRCSSQSGHNTVSWYQQALGQGPQFIFQYYREEENGRGNFPPRFSGLQFPNYSSELNVNALELDDSALYLCASSSLSPMNEQYFGPGTRLTVT.

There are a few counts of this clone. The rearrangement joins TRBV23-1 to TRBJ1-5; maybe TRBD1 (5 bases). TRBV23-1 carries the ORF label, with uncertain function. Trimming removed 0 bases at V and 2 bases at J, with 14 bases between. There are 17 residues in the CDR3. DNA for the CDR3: TGCGCCAGCAGTCAATCGACACGGGGCGCGGGCAATCAGCCCCAGCATTTT. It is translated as CASSQSTRGAGNQPQHF.

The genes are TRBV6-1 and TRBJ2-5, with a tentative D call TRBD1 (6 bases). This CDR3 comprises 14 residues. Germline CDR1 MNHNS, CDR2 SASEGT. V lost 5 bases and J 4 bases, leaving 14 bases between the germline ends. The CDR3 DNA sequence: TGTGCCAGCAGTACTACAGGGTCCAGAGAGACCCAGTACTTC. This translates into CASSTTGSRETQYF.

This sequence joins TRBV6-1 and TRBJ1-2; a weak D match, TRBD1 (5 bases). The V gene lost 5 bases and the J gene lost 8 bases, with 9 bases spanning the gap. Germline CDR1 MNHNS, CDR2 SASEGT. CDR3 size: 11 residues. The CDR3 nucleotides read TGTGCCAGCAGTCCAGGGCAAGGCTACACCTTC. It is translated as CASSPGQGYTF.